The 22 T cell receptor beta chains in this list originate from one sample, sequenced in a study of T cells in Graves' hyperthyroidism and ophthalmopathy. What was amplified from RNA transcripts were TCR beta CDR3 regions. HTBI primers drove first-round RT-PCR of the TCR CDR3. TCRdb itself ran the multiplex PCR reads through MiXCR, one entry per CDR3 protein. In the table there are some 400,000 distinct CDR3 sequences, about 14% of which are singletons. Sequencing input: blood. The receptors derive from a woman between 55 and 75 years old with Graves' hyperthyroidism.

This clonotype was detected ten times or more. The chain is built from TRBV12-3 or TRBV12-4 and TRBJ2-7; 13 bases agree with TRBD2. CDR3 length: 17 residues. With V trimmed by 6 bases and J by 0 bases, 8 bases remained unmatched. The CDR3: CASRPGLAGSSSYEQYF. The CDR3 DNA is TGTGCCAGCAGACCGGGACTAGCGGGATCCAGCTCCTACGAGCAGTACTTC.

This clonotype was recorded many times. The chain joins TRBV6-1 to TRBJ2-1; 9 bases fit TRBD1. In germline, CDR1 is MNHNS, CDR2 SASEGT. Trimming removed 5 bases from V and 7 bases from J; junction bases left unmatched: 15. The CDR3 is made up of 17 amino acids. The CDR3 sequence is CASSTSRGTGYRNEQFF. The CDR3 region has the DNA TGTGCCAGCAGTACCTCCCGGGGGACAGGGTATCGGAATGAGCAGTTCTTC.

This clonotype was observed a handful of times. In DNA form, the CDR3 reads TGTGCCACCAGTGACCCTGACAGGAGACTAGCCCATGAGCAGTTCTTC. It translates to CATSDPDRRLAHEQFF. The chain employs TRBV24-1 and TRBJ2-1, with D possibly being TRBD2 (7 bases). Trimming left V 4 bases short and J 8 bases short, with 20 bases between. This CDR3 spans 16 amino acids. From germline, CDR1 is KGHDR and CDR2 SFDVKD.

This clonotype was seen more than once but under ten times. At one end the junction does not follow the germline gene, possibly because of a read error. The rearrangement links TRBV2 to TRBJ1-2; possible D gene TRBD1, 5 bases. The CDR3 runs 15 residues. CDR1 is SNHLY, CDR2 FYNNEI, per germline. The CDR3 sequence: CASSEAGGTNYGHTF. CDR3 bases: TGTGCCAGCAGTGAAGCGGGGGGAACTAACTATGGCCACACCTTC.

V usage is TRBV27 and J usage is TRBJ2-3; D assignment may be TRBD1 or TRBD2 (5 bases each). Trimming cost V 5 bases and J 3 bases, with 18 bases left between them. The CDR3 extends over 16 amino acids. Germline V CDR1 and CDR2: MNHEY, SMNVEV (reference sequence). CDR3 coding DNA: TGTGCCAGCAGTCCAGGGACCCGACGTTGGACAGATACGCAGTATTTT. Translating it yields CASSPGTRRWTDTQYF.

This clonotype occurred a few times. The chain employs TRBV19 and TRBJ1-2; tentative D call: TRBD1 (5 bases). Trimming took off 5 bases at V and 3 bases at J, with 16 bases between the two ends. Looked up from germline, CDR1 is LNHDA and CDR2 is SQIVND (reference sequence). The CDR3 covers 15 residues. The chain's CDR3 is CASSSRRGGDYGYTF. Written as DNA, the CDR3 is TGTGCCAGTAGTTCAAGACGGGGGGGAGACTATGGCTACACCTTC.

This clonotype was seen only a few times. The V call is TRBV19, the J call TRBJ2-1, with 9 nucleotides matching TRBD1. Germline V CDR1 and CDR2: LNHDA, SQIVND (reference sequence). The CDR3 has 13 residues. The V and J ends lost 9 bases and 7 bases, in that order; junction bases with no gene match: 7. As DNA, the CDR3 is TGTGCCAGCGGGACAGGGCTATGGAATGAGCAGTTCTTC. Residues: CASGTGLWNEQFF. The entire variable domain, with the rest obtained from reference TRBV19 and TRBJ2-1, is as follows: DGGITQSPKYLFRKEGQNVTLSCEQNLNHDAMYWYRQDPGQGLRLIYYSQIVNDFQKGDIAEGYSVSREKKESFPLTVTSAQKNPTAFYLCASGTGLWNEQFFGPGTRLTVL.

In nucleotides, the CDR3 is TGTGCCAGTAGTGGAGGGCAGGGGGGCTACGAGCAGTACTTC. Encoded protein: CASSGGQGGYEQYF. The chain uses TRBV19 and TRBJ2-7; possible D gene TRBD1, 7 bases. CDR3 length: 14 residues. The V end lost 5 bases, the J end lost 3 bases, and 14 bases lay between the germline ends. Per germline, CDR1 LNHDA and CDR2 SQIVND (reference sequence).

J is TRBJ2-1 and V is TRBV6-1; D is unclear. This CDR3 has 15 residues. Germline values: CDR1 MNHNS, CDR2 SASEGT. The germline V and J ends were trimmed by 6 bases and 0 bases, with 12 bases remaining between them. CDR3 coding DNA: TGTGCCAGCAGACGCTCACTGAGCTCCTACAATGAGCAGTTCTTC. This codes for CASRRSLSSYNEQFF.

This clonotype was counted ten times or more. The chain couples TRBV20-1 to TRBJ1-5, with 12 bases identical to TRBD1. After removal of 4 bases from V and 10 bases from J, the junction contained 11 bases not matched to a gene. CDR1 and CDR2 from the germline V gene are DFQATT and SNEGSKA (reference sequence). The CDR3 length is 15 residues. The CDR3, as DNA: TGCAGTGCTATCCCGGGACAGGGGGCCTGGGAACCCCAGCATTTT. It translates to CSAIPGQGAWEPQHF.

This clonotype was picked up many times. This rearrangement joins TRBV30 to TRBJ2-7; D perhaps matches TRBD1 (6 bases). V lost 3 bases to trimming and J lost 2 bases, with 14 bases between them. CDR3 length: 14 amino acids. Germline CDR1 GTSNPN, CDR2 SVGIG (reference sequence). CDR3 sequence (DNA): TGTGCCTGGAGCCCAACAGGGTTCACCTACGAGCAGTACTTC. Translation gives CAWSPTGFTYEQYF.

The gene calls are TRBV5-1 and TRBJ1-1; no reliable D call. Between the trimmed V and J ends, which lost 0 bases and 0 bases, there was a span of 12 bases. This CDR3 region has 16 residues. Germline CDR1 and CDR2: SGHRS and YFSETQ. In DNA form, the CDR3 reads TGCGCCAGCAGCTTGGTTGGTTCTACGGTGAACACTGAAGCTTTCTTT. Translating it yields CASSLVGSTVNTEAFF.

This clonotype has ten or more counts. V is TRBV12-3 or TRBV12-4 and J is TRBJ1-2; possibly TRBD1 for D (5 bases). V was pared by 7 bases and J by 7 bases, with 22 bases between. The CDR3 consists of 15 residues. DNA for the CDR3: TGTGCCAGCACCGGGGGTTTGTCTCCCGGTGGTGGCTACACCTTC. It specifies CASTGGLSPGGGYTF.

This clonotype occurred a few times. The V gene is TRBV25-1, the J gene TRBJ2-5; 7 bases map to TRBD1. Trimming removed 3 bases from V and 5 bases from J; junction bases left unmatched: 9. This CDR3 contains 15 residues. The germline CDR1 and CDR2 sequences are MGHDK and SYGVNS. CDR3 sequence reads: CASSEGQISRETQYF. The CDR3 DNA reads TGTGCCAGCAGTGAGGGACAGATATCCCGGGAGACCCAGTACTTC.

The rearrangement links TRBV5-6 to TRBJ1-5, with a tentative D call TRBD1 (5 bases). CDR3 length: 14 amino acids. The germline V gene encodes CDR1 SGHDT and CDR2 YYEEEE. V lost 1 base, J lost 4 bases, and 9 bases lay in between. DNA of the CDR3: TGTGCCAGCAGCTTGATGCAGGGAAATCAGCCCCAGCATTTT. This codes for CASSLMQGNQPQHF.

This clonotype has only a few counts. This sequence joins TRBV27 and TRBJ2-7; 10 positions agree with TRBD1. Looked up from germline, CDR1 is MNHEY and CDR2 is SMNVEV (reference sequence). There are 13 residues in the CDR3. Unmatched junction bases numbered 5, after V lost 8 bases and J lost 4 bases. The CDR3 DNA is TGTGCCAGCCGACAGGGGGCGCCGTACGAGCAGTACTTC. Residues: CASRQGAPYEQYF.

V is TRBV6-1 and J is TRBJ2-1; D possibly corresponds to TRBD2 (6 bases). The CDR3 is 13 residues long. Germline CDR1 is MNHNS and CDR2 is SASEGT. V gave up 3 bases and J gave up 7 bases, with 10 bases separating them. The CDR3 sequence: CASSDDGSNEQFF. DNA for the CDR3: TGTGCCAGCAGTGATGACGGGAGTAATGAGCAGTTCTTC.

The genes are TRBV5-4 and TRBJ2-2, with a possible D match to TRBD1 (8 bases). Germline values: CDR1 SGHNT, CDR2 YYREEE (reference sequence). The CDR3 loop spans 15 amino acids. Trimming shortened V by 4 bases and J by 7 bases, and 17 bases separated the two germline ends. The CDR3 here is CASSGPTGEGGELFF. For the CDR3, the DNA is TGTGCCAGCAGCGGCCCGACAGGGGAGGGCGGGGAGCTGTTTTTT.

This clonotype was seen at least ten times. The chain links TRBV6-1 to TRBJ2-1; tentative D call: TRBD2 (5 bases). Germline lookup yields CDR1 MNHNS and CDR2 SASEGT. The CDR3 consists of 16 residues. Trimming cost V 2 bases and J 7 bases, with 18 bases left between them. CDR3 amino acids: CASSETGRGRGNEQFF. Written as DNA, the CDR3 is TGTGCCAGCAGTGAAACGGGTAGAGGGAGAGGTAATGAGCAGTTCTTC.

There are many counts of this clonotype. The genes are TRBV7-9 and TRBJ2-6; D may be TRBD1 or TRBD2 (5 bases each). Trimming took off 4 bases at V and 0 bases at J, with 28 bases between the two ends. Germline V gene data show CDR1 as SEHNR and CDR2 as FQNEAQ (reference sequence). This CDR3 has 22 amino acids. The CDR3 nucleotides are TGTGCCAGCAGCTCCAGGCGGCGGGCTGACCTGGGGCCACGCTCTGGGGCCAACGTCCTGACTTTC. Translated: CASSSRRRADLGPRSGANVLTF.

Many counts were recorded for this clonotype. The chain couples TRBV12-3 or TRBV12-4 to TRBJ2-5, with 8 nucleotides matching TRBD2. J was trimmed by 5 bases and V by 4 bases; bases with no gene match: 6. The CDR3 sequence is 14 residues long. CDR3 nucleotides: TGTGCCAGCAGTTCGAGCGGGAGAGGGGAGACCCAGTACTTC. Translated: CASSSSGRGETQYF.

The chain joins TRBV5-1 to TRBJ2-5; D unresolved. The CDR3 extends over 14 amino acids. Germline CDR1 is SGHRS and CDR2 is YFSETQ. With 0 bases removed from V and 4 bases from J, the gap between germline ends came to 10 bases. This CDR3 is CASSLAEPGETQYF. CDR3 sequence (DNA): TGCGCCAGCAGCTTGGCAGAGCCGGGAGAGACCCAGTACTTC.